This TCR beta chain was recorded in a study of blood T cell repertoires in COVID-19. CDR1 is SGHNT, CDR2 YENEEA, per germline. There are 14 residues in the CDR3. J lost 5 bases, V lost 7 bases, and 8 bases had no gene match. Method: immunoSEQ multiplex PCR; TCRdb's copy keeps in-frame clones and lacks some. The sample carries around 100,000 clones, about 80% recorded once. Input material: peripheral blood. The chain is built from TRBV11-3 and TRBJ2-3; TRBD1 matches 8 bases. The origin of this receptor is a man between 60 and 75 years old with acute or convalescent COVID-19. The CDR3 DNA follows: TGTGCCAGCAAACCGGGACAGGACGAAGATACGCAGTATTTT. It yields the protein CASKPGQDEDTQYF.